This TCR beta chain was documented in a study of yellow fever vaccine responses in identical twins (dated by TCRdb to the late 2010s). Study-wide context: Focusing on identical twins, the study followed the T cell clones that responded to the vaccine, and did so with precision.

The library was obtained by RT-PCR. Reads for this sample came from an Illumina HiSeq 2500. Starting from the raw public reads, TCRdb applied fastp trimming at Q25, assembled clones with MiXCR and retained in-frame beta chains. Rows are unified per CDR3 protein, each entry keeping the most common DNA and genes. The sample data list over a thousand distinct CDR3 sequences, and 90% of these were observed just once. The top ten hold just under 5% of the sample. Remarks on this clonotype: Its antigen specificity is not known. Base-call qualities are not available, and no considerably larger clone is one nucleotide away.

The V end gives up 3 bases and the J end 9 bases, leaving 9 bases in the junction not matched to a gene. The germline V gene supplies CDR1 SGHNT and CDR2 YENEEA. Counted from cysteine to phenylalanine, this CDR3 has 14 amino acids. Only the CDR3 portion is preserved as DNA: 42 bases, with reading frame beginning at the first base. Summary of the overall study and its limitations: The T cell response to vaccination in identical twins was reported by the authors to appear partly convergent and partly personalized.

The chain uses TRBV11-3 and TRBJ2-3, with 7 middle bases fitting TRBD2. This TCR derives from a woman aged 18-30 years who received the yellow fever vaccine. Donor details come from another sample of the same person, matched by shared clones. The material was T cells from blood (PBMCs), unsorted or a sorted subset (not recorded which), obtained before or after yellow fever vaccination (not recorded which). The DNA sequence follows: TGTGCCAGCAGCTTGTCCGAATCGGGAGGAACGCAGTATTTT. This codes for CASSLSESGGTQYF.